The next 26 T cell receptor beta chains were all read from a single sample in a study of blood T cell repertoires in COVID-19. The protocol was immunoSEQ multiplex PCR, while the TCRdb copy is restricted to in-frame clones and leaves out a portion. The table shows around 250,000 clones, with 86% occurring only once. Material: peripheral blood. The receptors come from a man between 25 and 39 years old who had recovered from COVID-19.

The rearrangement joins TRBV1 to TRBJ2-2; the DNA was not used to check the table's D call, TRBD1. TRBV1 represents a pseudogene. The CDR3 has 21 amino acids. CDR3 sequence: CTSSQGSDRECQRENTGELFF. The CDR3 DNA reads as TGCACCAGCAGCCAAGGGTCGGACAGGGAATGCCAGCGCGAGAACACCGGGGAGCTGTTTTTT.

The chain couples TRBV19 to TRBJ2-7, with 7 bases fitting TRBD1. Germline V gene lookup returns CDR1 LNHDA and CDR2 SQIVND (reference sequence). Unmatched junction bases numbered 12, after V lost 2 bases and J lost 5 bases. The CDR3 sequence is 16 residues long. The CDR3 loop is CASSIWRQGTVHEQYF. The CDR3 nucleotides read TGTGCCAGTAGTATATGGCGACAGGGTACAGTCCACGAGCAGTACTTC.

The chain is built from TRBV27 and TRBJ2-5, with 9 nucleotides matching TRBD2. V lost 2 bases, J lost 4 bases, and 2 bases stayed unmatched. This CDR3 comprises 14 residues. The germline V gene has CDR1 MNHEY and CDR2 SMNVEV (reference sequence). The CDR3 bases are TGTGCCAGCAGTTTAGGTAGCGGGGGAGAGACCCAGTACTTC. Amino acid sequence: CASSLGSGGETQYF.

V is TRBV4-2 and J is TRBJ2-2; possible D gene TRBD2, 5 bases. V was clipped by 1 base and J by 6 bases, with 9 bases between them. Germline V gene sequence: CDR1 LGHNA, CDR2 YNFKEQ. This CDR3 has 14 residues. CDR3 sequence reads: CASSQAGWAGELFF. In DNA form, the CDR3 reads TGTGCCAGCAGCCAAGCGGGGTGGGCCGGGGAGCTGTTTTTT.

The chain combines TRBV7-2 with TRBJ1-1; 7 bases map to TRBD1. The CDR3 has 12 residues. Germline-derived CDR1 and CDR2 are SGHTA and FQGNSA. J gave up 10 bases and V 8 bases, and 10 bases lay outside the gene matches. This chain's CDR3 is CASDRVGRPAFF. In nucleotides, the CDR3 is TGTGCCAGCGACAGGGTTGGTCGTCCAGCTTTCTTT.

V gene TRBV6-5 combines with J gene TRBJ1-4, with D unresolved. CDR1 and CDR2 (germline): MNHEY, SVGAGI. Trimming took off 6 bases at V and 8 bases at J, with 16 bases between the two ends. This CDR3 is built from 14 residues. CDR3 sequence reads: CASRMESLGEKLFF. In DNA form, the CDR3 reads TGTGCCAGCAGAATGGAGAGCCTCGGGGAAAAACTGTTTTTT.

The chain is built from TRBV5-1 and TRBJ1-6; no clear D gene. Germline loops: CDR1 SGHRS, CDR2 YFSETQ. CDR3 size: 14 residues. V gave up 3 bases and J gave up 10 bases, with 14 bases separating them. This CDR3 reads CASSWPASDSPLHF. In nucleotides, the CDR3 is TGCGCCAGCAGCTGGCCAGCGAGCGACTCACCCCTCCACTTT.

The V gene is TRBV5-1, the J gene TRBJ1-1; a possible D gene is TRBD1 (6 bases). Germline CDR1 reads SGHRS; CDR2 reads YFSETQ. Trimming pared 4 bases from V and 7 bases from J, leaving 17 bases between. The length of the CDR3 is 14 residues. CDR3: CASSTEGGRIEAFF. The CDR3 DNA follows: TGCGCCAGCAGCACCGAGGGGGGGAGGATTGAAGCTTTCTTT.

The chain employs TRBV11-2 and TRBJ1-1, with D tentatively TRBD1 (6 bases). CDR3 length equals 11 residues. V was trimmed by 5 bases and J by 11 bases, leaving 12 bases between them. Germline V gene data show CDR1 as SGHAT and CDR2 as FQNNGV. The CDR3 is CASSLTGQAFF. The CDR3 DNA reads TGTGCCAGCAGCCTCACAGGGCAGGCTTTCTTT. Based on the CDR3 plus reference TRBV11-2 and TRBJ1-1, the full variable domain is EAGVAQSPRYKIIEKRQSVAFWCNPISGHATLYWYQQILGQGPKLLIQFQNNGVVDDSQLPKDRFSAERLKGVDSTLKIQPAKLEDSAVYLCASSLTGQAFFGQGTRLTVV.

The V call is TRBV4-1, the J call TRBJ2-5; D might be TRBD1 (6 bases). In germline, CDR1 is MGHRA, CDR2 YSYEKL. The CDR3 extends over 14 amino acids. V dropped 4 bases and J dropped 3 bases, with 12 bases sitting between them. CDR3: CASSLPTGEETQYF. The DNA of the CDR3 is TGCGCCAGCAGCCTCCCGACAGGCGAAGAGACCCAGTACTTC.

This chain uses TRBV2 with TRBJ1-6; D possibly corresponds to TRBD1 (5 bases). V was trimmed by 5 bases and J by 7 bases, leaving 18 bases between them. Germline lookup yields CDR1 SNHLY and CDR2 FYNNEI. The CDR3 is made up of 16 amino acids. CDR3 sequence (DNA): TGTGCCAGCAGTCGACAGCCAAATAGCCCAAATTCACCCCTCCACTTT. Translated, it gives CASSRQPNSPNSPLHF.

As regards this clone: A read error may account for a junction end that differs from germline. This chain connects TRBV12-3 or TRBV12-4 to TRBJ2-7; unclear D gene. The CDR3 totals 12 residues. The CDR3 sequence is CASSLARRHVHF. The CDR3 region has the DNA TGTGCCAGCAGTTTAGCGCGGCGGCACGTTCACTTC.

Here the CDR3 reads CASSSNIQGYGNTIYF. The CDR3 bases are TGTGCCAGCAGCTCAAATATTCAGGGTTATGGAAACACCATATATTTT. V and J are TRBV7-2 and TRBJ1-3; TRBD1 is a possible D gene (5 bases). The CDR3 spans 16 residues. CDR1 is SGHTA and CDR2 is FQGNSA in the germline V gene. Trimming cost V 4 bases and J 3 bases, with 16 bases left between them.

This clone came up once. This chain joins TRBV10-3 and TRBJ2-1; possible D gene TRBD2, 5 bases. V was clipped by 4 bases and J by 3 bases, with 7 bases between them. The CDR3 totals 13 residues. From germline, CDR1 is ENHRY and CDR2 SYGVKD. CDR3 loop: CAISVLDYNEQFF. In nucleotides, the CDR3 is TGTGCCATCAGTGTACTAGACTACAATGAGCAGTTCTTC.

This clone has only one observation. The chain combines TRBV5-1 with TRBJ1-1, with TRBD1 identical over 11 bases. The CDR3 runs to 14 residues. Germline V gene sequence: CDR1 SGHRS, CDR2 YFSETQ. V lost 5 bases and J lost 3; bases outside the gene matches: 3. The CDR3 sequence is CASSRTGGYTEAFF. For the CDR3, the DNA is TGCGCCAGCAGTCGGACAGGGGGCTACACTGAAGCTTTCTTT.

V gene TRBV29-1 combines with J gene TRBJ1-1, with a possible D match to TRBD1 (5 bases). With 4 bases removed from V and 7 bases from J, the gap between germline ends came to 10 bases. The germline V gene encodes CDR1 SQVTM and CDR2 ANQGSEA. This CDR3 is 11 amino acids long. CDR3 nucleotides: TGCAGCGTTGTATGGGGCTTTGAAGCTTTCTTT. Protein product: CSVVWGFEAFF.

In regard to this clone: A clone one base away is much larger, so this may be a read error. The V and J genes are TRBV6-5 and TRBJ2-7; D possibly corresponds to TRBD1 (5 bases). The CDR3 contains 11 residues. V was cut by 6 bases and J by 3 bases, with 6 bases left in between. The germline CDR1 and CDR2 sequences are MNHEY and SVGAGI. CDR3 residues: CASRDNYEQYF. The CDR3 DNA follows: TGTGCCAGCAGGGACAACTACGAGCAGTACTTC.

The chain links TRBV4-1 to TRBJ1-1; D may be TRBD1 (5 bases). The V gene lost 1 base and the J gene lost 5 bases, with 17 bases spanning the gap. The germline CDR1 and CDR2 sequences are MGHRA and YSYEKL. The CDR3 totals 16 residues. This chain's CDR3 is CASSQVGASRRTEAFF. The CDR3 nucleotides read TGCGCCAGCAGCCAAGTTGGGGCCTCCCGTAGGACTGAAGCTTTCTTT.

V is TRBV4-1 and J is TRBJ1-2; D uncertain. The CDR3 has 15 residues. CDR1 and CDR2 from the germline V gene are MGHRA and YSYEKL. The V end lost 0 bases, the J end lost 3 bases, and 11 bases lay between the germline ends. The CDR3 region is CASSQEPHRDYGYTF. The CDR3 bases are TGCGCCAGCAGCCAAGAACCCCACCGGGACTATGGCTACACCTTC.

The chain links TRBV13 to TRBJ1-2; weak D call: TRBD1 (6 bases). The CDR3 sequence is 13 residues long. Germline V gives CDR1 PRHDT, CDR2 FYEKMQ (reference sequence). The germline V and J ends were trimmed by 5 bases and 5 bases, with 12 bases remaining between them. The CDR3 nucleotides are TGTGCCAGCAGCATCGGGACACCTTATGGCTACACCTTC. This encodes CASSIGTPYGYTF.

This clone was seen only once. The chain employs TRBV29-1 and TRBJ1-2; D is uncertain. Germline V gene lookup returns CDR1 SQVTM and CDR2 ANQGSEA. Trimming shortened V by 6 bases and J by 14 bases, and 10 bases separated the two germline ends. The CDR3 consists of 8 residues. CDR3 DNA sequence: TGCAGCGTAGGAGCGGAAACCTTC. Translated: CSVGAETF.

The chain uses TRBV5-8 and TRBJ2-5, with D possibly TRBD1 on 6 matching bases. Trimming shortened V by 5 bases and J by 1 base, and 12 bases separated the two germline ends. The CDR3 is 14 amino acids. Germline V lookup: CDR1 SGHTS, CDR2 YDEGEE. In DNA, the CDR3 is TGTGCCAGCAGAGTACAGGGCTTCCAAGAGACCCAGTACTTC. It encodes CASRVQGFQETQYF.

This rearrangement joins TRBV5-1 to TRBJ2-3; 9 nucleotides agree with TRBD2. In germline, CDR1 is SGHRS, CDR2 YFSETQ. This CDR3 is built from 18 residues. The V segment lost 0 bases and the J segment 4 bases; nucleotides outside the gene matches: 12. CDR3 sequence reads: CASSLAGPSGGPADTQYF. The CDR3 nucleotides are TGCGCCAGCAGCTTGGCCGGCCCGAGCGGGGGGCCCGCAGATACGCAGTATTTT. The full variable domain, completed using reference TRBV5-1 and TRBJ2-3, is KAGVTQTPRYLIKTRGQQVTLSCSPISGHRSVSWYQQTPGQGLQFLFEYFSETQRNKGNFPGRFSGRQFSNSRSEMNVSTLELGDSALYLCASSLAGPSGGPADTQYFGPGTRLTVL.

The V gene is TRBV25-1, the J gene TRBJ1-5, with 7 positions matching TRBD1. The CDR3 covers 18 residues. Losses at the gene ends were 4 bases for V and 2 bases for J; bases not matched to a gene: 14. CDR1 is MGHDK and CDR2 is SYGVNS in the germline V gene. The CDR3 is CASSGPDRSDIGNQPQHF. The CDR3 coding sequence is TGTGCCAGCAGTGGCCCGGACAGGTCTGATATTGGCAATCAGCCCCAGCATTTT.

Here the CDR3 DNA reads TGTGCCAGCAGTACAGGGGGATGGGCAGATACGCAGTATTTT. Translating gives CASSTGGWADTQYF. The chain has TRBV6-5 and TRBJ2-3; TRBD1 matches at 8 bases. This CDR3 contains 14 residues. CDR1 and CDR2 (germline): MNHEY, SVGAGI. J lost 4 bases, V lost 5 bases, and 5 bases had no gene match.

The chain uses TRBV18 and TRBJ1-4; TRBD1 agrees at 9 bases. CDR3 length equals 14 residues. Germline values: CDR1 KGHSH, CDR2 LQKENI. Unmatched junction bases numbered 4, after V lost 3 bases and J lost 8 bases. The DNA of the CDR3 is TGTGCCAGCTCACCCGACAGGGGGGGCGAAAAACTGTTTTTT. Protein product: CASSPDRGGEKLFF.